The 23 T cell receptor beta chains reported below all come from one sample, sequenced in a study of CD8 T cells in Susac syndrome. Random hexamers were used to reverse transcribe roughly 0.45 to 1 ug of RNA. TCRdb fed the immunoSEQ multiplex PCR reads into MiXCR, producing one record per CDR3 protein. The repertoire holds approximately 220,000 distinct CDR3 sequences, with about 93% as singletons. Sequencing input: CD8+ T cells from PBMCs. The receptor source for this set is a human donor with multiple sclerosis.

The DNA of the CDR3 is TGTGCTAGCCGACAGGGCAATGCGTTGGAGCAGTTCTTC. It translates to CASRQGNALEQFF. The chain carries TRBV12-5 and TRBJ2-1; TRBD1 agrees at 7 bases. Germline V gene data show CDR1 as LGHNT and CDR2 as FRNRAP. The V gene end was trimmed by 9 bases and the J gene end by 10 bases; junction bases not matched to a gene: 12. This CDR3 comprises 13 residues.

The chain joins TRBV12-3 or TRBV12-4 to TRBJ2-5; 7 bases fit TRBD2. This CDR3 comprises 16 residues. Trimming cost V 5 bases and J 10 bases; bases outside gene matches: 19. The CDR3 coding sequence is TGTGCCAGCAGTCCGGTGAGACTAGCCTTATTGGGTGGCCAGTACTTC. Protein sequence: CASSPVRLALLGGQYF.

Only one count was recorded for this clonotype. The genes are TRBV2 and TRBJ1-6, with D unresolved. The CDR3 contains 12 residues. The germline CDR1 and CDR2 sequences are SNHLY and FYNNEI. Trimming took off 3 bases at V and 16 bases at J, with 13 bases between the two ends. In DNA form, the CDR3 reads TGTGCCAGCAGTGATGAGGGAAGTGGGCTCCACTTT. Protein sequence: CASSDEGSGLHF.

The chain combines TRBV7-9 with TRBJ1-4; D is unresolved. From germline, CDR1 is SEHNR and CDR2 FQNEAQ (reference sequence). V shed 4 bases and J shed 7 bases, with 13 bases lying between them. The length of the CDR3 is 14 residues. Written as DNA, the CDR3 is TGTGCCAGCAGCTCGCCCGTTCTGCCTGAAAAACTGTTTTTT. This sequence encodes CASSSPVLPEKLFF.

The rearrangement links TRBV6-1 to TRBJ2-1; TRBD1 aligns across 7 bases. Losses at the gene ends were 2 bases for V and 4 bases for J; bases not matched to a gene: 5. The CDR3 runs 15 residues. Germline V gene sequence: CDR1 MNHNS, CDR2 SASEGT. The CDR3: CASSEPGQRYNEQFF. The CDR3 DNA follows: TGTGCCAGCAGTGAACCGGGACAGAGGTACAATGAGCAGTTCTTC.

The CDR3 region has the DNA TGTGCCAGCAGTTCCGTCTCGACGTCAGAGAATGAGCAGTTCTTC. Its protein is CASSSVSTSENEQFF. V is TRBV5-6 and J is TRBJ2-1, with D uncertain. Germline loops: CDR1 SGHDT, CDR2 YYEEEE. The CDR3 runs 15 residues. Trimming took off 5 bases at V and 7 bases at J, with 19 bases between the two ends.

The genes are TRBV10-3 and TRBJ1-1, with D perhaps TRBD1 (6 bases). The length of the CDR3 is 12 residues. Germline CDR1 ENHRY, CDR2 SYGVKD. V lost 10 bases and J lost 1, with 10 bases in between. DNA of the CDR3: TGTGCCACCCAGGGGTCGAACACTGAAGCTTTCTTT. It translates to CATQGSNTEAFF.

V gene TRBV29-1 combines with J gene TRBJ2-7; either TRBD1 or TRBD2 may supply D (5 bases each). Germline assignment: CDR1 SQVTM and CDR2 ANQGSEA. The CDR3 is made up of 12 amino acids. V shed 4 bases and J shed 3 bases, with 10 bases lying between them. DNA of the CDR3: TGCAGCGTTGGGGGGAACAGCTACGAGCAGTACTTC. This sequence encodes CSVGGNSYEQYF.

In DNA, the CDR3 is TGTGCCAGCAGCTTAGCGAAAAGGACAGGAAGCTGGTATGGCTACACCTTC. Translated, it gives CASSLAKRTGSWYGYTF. The chain carries TRBV7-9 and TRBJ1-2; 7 bases map to TRBD1. The CDR3 extends over 17 amino acids. J was trimmed by 5 bases and V by 0 bases; bases with no gene match: 12. Germline lookup yields CDR1 SEHNR and CDR2 FQNEAQ (reference sequence).

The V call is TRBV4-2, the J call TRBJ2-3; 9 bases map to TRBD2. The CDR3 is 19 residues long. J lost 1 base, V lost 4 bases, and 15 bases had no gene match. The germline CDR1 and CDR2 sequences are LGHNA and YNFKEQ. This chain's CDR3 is CASSPPSMAGGPGTDTQYF. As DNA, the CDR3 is TGTGCCAGCAGCCCTCCGAGTATGGCGGGAGGGCCGGGCACAGATACGCAGTATTTT.

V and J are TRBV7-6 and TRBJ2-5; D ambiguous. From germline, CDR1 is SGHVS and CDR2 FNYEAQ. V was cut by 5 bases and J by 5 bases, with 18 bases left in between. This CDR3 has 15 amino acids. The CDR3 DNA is TGTGCCAGCAGCCCGACGGTGCGACATGGGGAGACCCAGTACTTC. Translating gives CASSPTVRHGETQYF.

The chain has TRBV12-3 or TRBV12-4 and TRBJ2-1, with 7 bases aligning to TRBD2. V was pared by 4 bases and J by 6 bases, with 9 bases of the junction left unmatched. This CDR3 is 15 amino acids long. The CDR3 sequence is CASSSQAGEVNEQFF. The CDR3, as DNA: TGTGCCAGCAGTTCCCAGGCGGGAGAAGTCAATGAGCAGTTCTTC.

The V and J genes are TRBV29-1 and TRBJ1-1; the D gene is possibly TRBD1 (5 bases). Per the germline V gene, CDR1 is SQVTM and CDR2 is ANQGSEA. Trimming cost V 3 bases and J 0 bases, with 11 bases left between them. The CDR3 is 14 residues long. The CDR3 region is CSVETGHMNTEAFF. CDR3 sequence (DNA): TGCAGCGTTGAGACGGGGCACATGAACACTGAAGCTTTCTTT.

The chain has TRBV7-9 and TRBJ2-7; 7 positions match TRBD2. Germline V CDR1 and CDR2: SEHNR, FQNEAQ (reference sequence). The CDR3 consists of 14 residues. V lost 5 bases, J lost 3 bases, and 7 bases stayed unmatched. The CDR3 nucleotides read TGTGCCAGCAGCCACGGGGGGTCGTACTACGAGCAGTACTTC. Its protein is CASSHGGSYYEQYF.

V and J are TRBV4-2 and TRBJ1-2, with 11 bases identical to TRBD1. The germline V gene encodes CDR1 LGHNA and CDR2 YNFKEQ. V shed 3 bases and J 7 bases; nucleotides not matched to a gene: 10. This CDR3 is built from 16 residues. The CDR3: CASSHAPGQGALGYTF. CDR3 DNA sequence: TGTGCCAGCAGCCATGCTCCTGGACAGGGGGCGCTTGGCTACACCTTC.

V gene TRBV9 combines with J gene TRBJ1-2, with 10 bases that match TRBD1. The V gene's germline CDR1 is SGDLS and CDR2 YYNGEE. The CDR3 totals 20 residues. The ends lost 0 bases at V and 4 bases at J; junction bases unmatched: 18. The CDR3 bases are TGTGCCAGCAGCGTAGTCGGTAGTCCAGCCGGGACAGGGGCTGGCTATGGCTACACCTTC. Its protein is CASSVVGSPAGTGAGYGYTF. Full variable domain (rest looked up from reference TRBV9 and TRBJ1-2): DSGVTQTPKHLITATGQRVTLRCSPRSGDLSVYWYQQSLDQGLQFLIQYYNGEERAKGNILERFSAQQFPDLHSELNLSSLELGDSALYFCASSVVGSPAGTGAGYGYTFGSGTRLTVV.

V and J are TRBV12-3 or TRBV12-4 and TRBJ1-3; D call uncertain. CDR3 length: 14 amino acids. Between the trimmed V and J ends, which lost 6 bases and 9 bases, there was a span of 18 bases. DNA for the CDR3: TGTGCCAGCAGACTCCCCCGGTGGCCAGGCACCATATATTTT. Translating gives CASRLPRWPGTIYF.

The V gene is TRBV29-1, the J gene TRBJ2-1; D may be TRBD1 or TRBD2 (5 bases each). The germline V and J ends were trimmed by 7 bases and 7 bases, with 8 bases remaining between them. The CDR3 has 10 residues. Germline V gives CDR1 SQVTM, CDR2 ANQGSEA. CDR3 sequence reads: CSGWGNEQFF. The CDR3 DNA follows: TGCAGCGGGTGGGGGAATGAGCAGTTCTTC.

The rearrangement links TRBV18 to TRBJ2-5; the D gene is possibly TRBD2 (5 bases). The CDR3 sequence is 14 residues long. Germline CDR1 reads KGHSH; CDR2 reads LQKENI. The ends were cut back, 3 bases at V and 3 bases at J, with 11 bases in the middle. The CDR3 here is CASSPPAAEETQYF. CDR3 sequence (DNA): TGTGCCAGCTCACCTCCAGCGGCGGAAGAGACCCAGTACTTC. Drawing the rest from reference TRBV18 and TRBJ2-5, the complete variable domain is NAGVMQNPRHLVRRRGQEARLRCSPMKGHSHVYWYRQLPEEGLKFMVYLQKENIIDESGMPKERFSAEFPKEGPSILRIQQVVRGDSAAYFCASSPPAAEETQYFGPGTRLLVL.

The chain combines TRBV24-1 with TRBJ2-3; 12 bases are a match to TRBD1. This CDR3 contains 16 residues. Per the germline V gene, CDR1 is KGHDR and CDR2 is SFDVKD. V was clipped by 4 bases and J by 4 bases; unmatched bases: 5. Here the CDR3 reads CATSEVGTGGPDTQYF. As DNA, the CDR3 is TGTGCCACCAGTGAGGTCGGGACAGGGGGCCCAGATACGCAGTATTTT.

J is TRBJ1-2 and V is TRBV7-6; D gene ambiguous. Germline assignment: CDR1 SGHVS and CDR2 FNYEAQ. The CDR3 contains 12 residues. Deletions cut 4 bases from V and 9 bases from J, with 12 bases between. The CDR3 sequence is CASSSLTSRYTF. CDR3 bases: TGTGCCAGCAGCTCCCTCACTAGTCGCTACACCTTC.

As DNA, the CDR3 is TGTGCCAGCAGTTCGACGGAAGGGACCTACGAGCAGTACTTC. This translates into CASSSTEGTYEQYF. The chain is built from TRBV12-3 or TRBV12-4 and TRBJ2-7; D is undetermined. Trimming pared 4 bases from V and 2 bases from J, leaving 12 bases between. This CDR3 is built from 14 residues.

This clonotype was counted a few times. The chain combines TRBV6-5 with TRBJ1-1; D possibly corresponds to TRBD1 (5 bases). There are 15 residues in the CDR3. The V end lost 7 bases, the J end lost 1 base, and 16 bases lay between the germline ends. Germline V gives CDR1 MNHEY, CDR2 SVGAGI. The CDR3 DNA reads TGTGCCAGCACCCAGGGTCGGCACACGAACACTGAAGCTTTCTTT. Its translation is CASTQGRHTNTEAFF.